The present entry profiles one T cell receptor (beta chain) with its context. This sample stems from a study of T-cell reconstitution after alpha-beta-depleted transplantation in children. Unique molecular identifiers tagged the TCRbeta library. TCRdb reprocessed the PCR reads via MiXCR and lists one record per CDR3 protein. The data show hundreds of thousands of distinct CDR3 sequences, roughly 15% seen once. V gave up 2 bases and J gave up 0 bases; unmatched junction bases: 17. CDR1 and CDR2 (germline): SGHDN, FVKESK. This CDR3 spans 24 amino acids. The TCR sequence derives from a male patient between 2 and 9 years old who had a stem cell transplant for acute lymphoblastic leukemia, so the T cells may come from the graft donor. The V call is TRBV14, the J call TRBJ2-6; 15 positions match TRBD2. The sample consisted of PBMCs, mostly from graft donor cells, taken 360 days after TCRalphabeta/CD19-depleted stem cell transplant. The CDR3 nucleotides are TGTGCCAGCAGCCAACCCTATGTGGGGGGGACTAGCGGGAGGACTTTCTCTGGGGCCAACGTCCTGACTTTC. It yields the protein CASSQPYVGGTSGRTFSGANVLTF.